The TCR beta chain described here comes from a study of shared clonotypes between healthy human individuals. Across the whole study: Per donor, CD8 memory used one plate, CD8 naive used two, CD4 memory used three and CD4 naive used three.

Germline V lookup: CDR1 MRHNA, CDR2 SNTAGT. CDR3 length equals 15 residues. V lost 1 base, J lost 7 bases, and 17 bases lay in between. Whole-study findings and limits: Represented diversity (both genetic and exposure-history) was limited by the small number of donors.

The method was immunoSEQ multiplex PCR; TCRdb's version includes in-frame clones alone and lacks a portion of them. There are about 960,000 clones in the sample; 60% to 85% occur only once, and roughly 1.5% lies in the top ten. The sample holds one count of this clone. Its antigen remains unknown. This chain uses TRBV6-4 with TRBJ2-7; D may be TRBD2 (5 bases). Input material: memory CD4+ T cells sorted from blood. The subset here: CD45RA-negative fraction. This sequence was found in a man in his late teens or twenties in good health. The CDR3 DNA follows: TGTGCCAGCAGTGACTTTCGCCTCGGGATGGGGGAGCAGTACTTC. Translated, it gives CASSDFRLGMGEQYF.